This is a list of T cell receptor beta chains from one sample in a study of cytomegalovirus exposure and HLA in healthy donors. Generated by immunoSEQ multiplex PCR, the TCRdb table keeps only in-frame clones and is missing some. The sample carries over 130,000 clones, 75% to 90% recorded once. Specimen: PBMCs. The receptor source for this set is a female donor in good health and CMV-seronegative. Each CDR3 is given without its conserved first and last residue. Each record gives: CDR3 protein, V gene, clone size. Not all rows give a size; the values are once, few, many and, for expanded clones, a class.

ASSLAAEMNTEAF | TRBV7-9 | -
ASSPGTGAYNEQF | TRBV27 | -
ASSQGRGGTGWTEAF | TRBV4-2 | few
ASSLAEPGHPLDTQY | TRBV27 | once
SATYSYEQY | TRBV29-1 | -
AWSQGADGYT | TRBV30 | -
ASSQTSGNPGDTQY | TRBV5-1 | -
ASSFRTGGTEAF | TRBV28 | -
ASRRDRGTRGTEAF | TRBV10-2 | -
ASSKTALQETQY | TRBV7-9 | -